This TCR beta chain was profiled in a study of beta chain features in type 1 diabetes. About the study: Cell yields, gender and age were similar in healthy donors and patients.

This CDR3 is 16 amino acids long. Germline V lookup: CDR1 SGHRS, CDR2 YFSETQ. V lost 0 bases to trimming and J lost 2 bases; unmatched junction nucleotides: 4. In regard to this clone: Its antigen is unknown. Other nucleotide sequences from this sample produce the same CDR3.

Study observations and caveats: Type 1 diabetes patients had TCRB CDR3s that were shorter (moderately but significantly so) in all four CD4+ subsets.

What was sequenced were expressed TCRB transcripts, since all of the isolated RNA had been reverse transcribed. The method was immunoSEQ multiplex PCR; TCRdb's version includes in-frame clones alone and lacks a portion of them. Found here are around 310,000 clones, about 13% of them singletons; the top ten hold nearly 0.015%. The source material was naive CD4+ T cells from blood. The sequence derives from a woman younger than 30 with type 1 diabetes. The chain links TRBV5-1 to TRBJ2-7, with TRBD2 matching 11 bases. The CDR3 is CASSLASGRPAYEQYF. The CDR3, as DNA: TGCGCCAGCAGCTTGGCTAGCGGGAGGCCGGCCTACGAGCAGTACTTC.